This TCR beta chain originates from a study of neoadjuvant anti-PD-1 for oral cavity cancer. As for the study in general: Non-progressing patients received a fourth nivolumab dose near day 43, then surgery on days 50-56.

General study points: Non-responders to neoadjuvant nivolumab had significantly more clonal PBMC T cells than responders. Pretreatment Treg/Th17 ratio correlated inversely with post-treatment tumor clonality.

Data came from immunoSEQ multiplex PCR; TCRdb stores just in-frame clones and leaves some out. The sample holds tens of thousands of clones; more than 65% are singletons and the top ten take about 2.5%. Germline V gene data show CDR1 as MNHEY and CDR2 as SVGAGI. The CDR3 sequence is 13 residues long. V was clipped by 11 bases and J by 5 bases, with 16 bases between them. This clone showed up just a few times. Its antigen is not identified. No culture or expansion preceded analysis of these blood cells. This receptor was taken from a person aged 40 to 85 with oral cavity squamous cell carcinoma. Material: PBMCs, obtained before nivolumab (anti-PD-1) treatment. J is TRBJ1-5 and V is TRBV6-5; D perhaps matches TRBD1 (5 bases). CDR3 in amino acids: CASRAGLHQPQHF. DNA for the CDR3: TGTGCCTCTAGGGCAGGGCTTCATCAGCCCCAGCATTTT.